This T cell receptor (beta chain) appears in the sequencing data of a study of CD8 T cells in ankylosing spondylitis. Points from the study as a whole: Matched ankylosing spondylitis synovial fluid reportedly showed significant enrichment of disease-linked clones. Typical of ankylosing spondylitis blood, it appeared, was a TCR beta motif of several highly homologous variants. Earlier authors reported some of these motif variants in reactive arthritis synovial fluid and blood.

Via MiXCR, TCRdb re-called the 5' RACE reads, giving one row per CDR3 protein. The data hold some 240,000 distinct CDR3 sequences, with about 18% observed a single time. CDR3 size: 12 residues. Trimming cost V 0 bases and J 11 bases, with 10 bases left between them. From germline, CDR1 is MGHRA and CDR2 YSYEKL. This clonotype has only a few counts. The antigen is undetermined. The sequence was obtained from a male donor with ankylosing spondylitis or in good health (not recorded which). Source material: blood, either unsorted or a sorted T cell fraction (not recorded which). The V and J genes are TRBV4-1 and TRBJ1-1, with D unresolved. CDR3 in amino acids: CASSQDFKRAFF. DNA of the CDR3: TGCGCCAGCAGCCAAGATTTCAAGAGGGCTTTCTTT.